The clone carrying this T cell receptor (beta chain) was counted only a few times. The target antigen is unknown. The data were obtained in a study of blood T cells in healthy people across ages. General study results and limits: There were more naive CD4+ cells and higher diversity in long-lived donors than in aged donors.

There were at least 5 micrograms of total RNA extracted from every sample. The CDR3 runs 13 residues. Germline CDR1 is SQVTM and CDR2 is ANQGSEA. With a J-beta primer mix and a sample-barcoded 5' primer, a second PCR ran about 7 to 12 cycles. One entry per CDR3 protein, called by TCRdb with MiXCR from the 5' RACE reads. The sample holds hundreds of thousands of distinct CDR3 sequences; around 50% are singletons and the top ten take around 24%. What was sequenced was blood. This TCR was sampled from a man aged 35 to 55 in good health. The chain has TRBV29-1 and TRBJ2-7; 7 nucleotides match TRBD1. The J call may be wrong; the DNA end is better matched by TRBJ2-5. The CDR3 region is CSVRQGSKETQYF. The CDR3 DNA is TGCAGCGTTCGACAGGGAAGTAAGGAGACCCAGTACTTC.